The rows below give T cell receptor beta chains drawn from one sample of a study of shared clonotypes between healthy human individuals. This table comes from immunoSEQ multiplex PCR, and its TCRdb copy is limited to in-frame clones, with some not included. The sample has hundreds of thousands of clones; 74% are singletons. Sequenced input: memory CD4+ T cells sorted from blood. These receptors all stem from a man younger than 45 in good health. CDR3s include the opening cysteine and the closing phenylalanine or tryptophan. The D gene is left open where the match is weak. Clone size is not always given. Where it is, it says once, few, many or a class for expanded clones.

D: NA; size: many; V: TRBV29-1; J: TRBJ2-1; length: 14; CDR3: CSVDHLRDFNEQFF; DNA: TGCAGCGTGGACCACCTCAGGGATTTCAATGAGCAGTTCTTC
D: TRBD2; size: NA; V: TRBV9; J: TRBJ2-1; length: 14; CDR3: CASSVGWTSGEQFF; DNA: TGTGCCAGCAGCGTAGGTTGGACTAGCGGTGAGCAGTTCTTC
D: TRBD1; size: NA; V: TRBV6-5; J: TRBJ2-1; length: 14; CDR3: CASRPGQAYNEQFF; DNA: TGTGCCAGCAGGCCGGGACAGGCCTACAATGAGCAGTTCTTC
D: NA; size: NA; V: TRBV19; J: TRBJ1-5; length: 12; CDR3: CASKAGEQPQHF; DNA: TGTGCCAGCAAGGCAGGGGAGCAGCCCCAGCATTTT
D: TRBD1; size: NA; V: TRBV10-2; J: TRBJ1-5; length: 13; CDR3: CASTDRDNQPQHF; DNA: TGCGCCAGCACAGACAGGGACAATCAGCCCCAGCATTTT
D: NA; size: NA; V: TRBV5-1; J: TRBJ1-4; length: 16; CDR3: CASSLTGAGDGEKLFF; DNA: TGCGCCAGCAGTTTGACGGGGGCAGGGGACGGGGAAAAACTGTTTTTT
D: TRBD2; size: NA; V: TRBV5-8; J: TRBJ2-1; length: 16; CDR3: CASSEGTSGYFSEQFF; DNA: TGTGCCAGCAGCGAGGGAACTAGCGGGTATTTTAGTGAGCAGTTCTTC
D: NA; size: once; V: TRBV29-1; J: TRBJ2-3; length: 13; CDR3: CSVDKPGTDTQYF; DNA: TGCAGCGTGGATAAACCAGGCACAGATACGCAGTATTTT
D: NA; size: NA; V: TRBV28; J: TRBJ2-7; length: 14; CDR3: CASLTTNSPYEQYF; DNA: TGTGCCAGCCTTACGACCAACTCCCCCTACGAGCAGTACTTC
D: TRBD1; size: NA; V: TRBV19; J: TRBJ1-3; length: 14; CDR3: CASKDRAPGNTIYF; DNA: TGTGCCAGTAAGGACAGGGCCCCAGGAAACACCATATATTTT
D: NA; size: NA; V: TRBV5-4; J: TRBJ2-1; length: 14; CDR3: CASSLTGLNNEQFF; DNA: TGTGCCAGCAGCTTAACGGGACTTAACAATGAGCAGTTCTTC
D: NA; size: NA; V: TRBV11-3; J: TRBJ2-1; length: 14; CDR3: CASSLGHTVDEQFF; DNA: TGTGCCAGCAGCTTAGGGCACACTGTGGATGAGCAGTTCTTC
D: NA; size: few; V: TRBV28; J: TRBJ2-2; length: 14; CDR3: CASWAGVEAGELFF; DNA: TGTGCCAGCTGGGCTGGGGTTGAAGCCGGGGAGCTGTTTTTT
D: TRBD2; size: NA; V: TRBV6-1; J: TRBJ2-7; length: 15; CDR3: CASRTDDSGSYEQYF; DNA: TGTGCCAGCAGGACCGATGATAGCGGGAGCTACGAGCAGTACTTC
D: TRBD2; size: once; V: TRBV18; J: TRBJ2-3; length: 19; CDR3: CASSPLASGSSSLTDTQYF; DNA: TGTGCCAGCTCACCACTCGCTAGCGGGAGCTCGTCCCTCACAGATACGCAGTATTTT
D: NA; size: NA; V: TRBV5-1; J: TRBJ2-5; length: 16; CDR3: CASSLGEETRQETQYF; DNA: TGCGCCAGCAGCTTGGGTGAGGAGACGCGTCAGGAGACCCAGTACTTC
D: TRBD2; size: NA; V: TRBV28; J: TRBJ2-7; length: 13; CDR3: CASRLAGAYEQYF; DNA: TGTGCCAGCCGACTAGCGGGTGCCTACGAGCAGTACTTC
D: TRBD1; size: once; V: TRBV10-3; J: TRBJ2-3; length: 13; CDR3: CAISDRAPDTQYF; DNA: TGTGCCATCAGCGACAGGGCCCCAGATACGCAGTATTTT
D: NA; size: few; V: TRBV9; J: TRBJ2-1; length: 15; CDR3: CASTVVPATYNEQFF; DNA: TGTGCCAGCACCGTAGTGCCAGCCACCTACAATGAGCAGTTCTTC
D: TRBD2; size: once; V: TRBV10-1; J: TRBJ2-1; length: 16; CDR3: CASSDPREGQRNEQFF; DNA: TGCGCCAGCAGTGATCCGCGGGAGGGCCAAAGGAATGAGCAGTTCTTC
D: TRBD2; size: NA; V: TRBV5-1; J: TRBJ2-1; length: 16; CDR3: CASSPSAGAAINEQFF; DNA: TGCGCCAGCAGCCCTTCAGCGGGAGCCGCCATAAATGAGCAGTTCTTC
D: NA; size: NA; V: TRBV7-9; J: TRBJ2-3; length: 15; CDR3: CASSPTGTPTDTQYF; DNA: TGTGCCAGCAGCCCGACCGGGACCCCCACAGATACGCAGTATTTT
D: NA; size: NA; V: TRBV6-1; J: TRBJ2-2; length: 14; CDR3: CASSEATSPGELFF; DNA: TGTGCCAGCAGTGAGGCAACTAGTCCCGGGGAGCTGTTTTTT